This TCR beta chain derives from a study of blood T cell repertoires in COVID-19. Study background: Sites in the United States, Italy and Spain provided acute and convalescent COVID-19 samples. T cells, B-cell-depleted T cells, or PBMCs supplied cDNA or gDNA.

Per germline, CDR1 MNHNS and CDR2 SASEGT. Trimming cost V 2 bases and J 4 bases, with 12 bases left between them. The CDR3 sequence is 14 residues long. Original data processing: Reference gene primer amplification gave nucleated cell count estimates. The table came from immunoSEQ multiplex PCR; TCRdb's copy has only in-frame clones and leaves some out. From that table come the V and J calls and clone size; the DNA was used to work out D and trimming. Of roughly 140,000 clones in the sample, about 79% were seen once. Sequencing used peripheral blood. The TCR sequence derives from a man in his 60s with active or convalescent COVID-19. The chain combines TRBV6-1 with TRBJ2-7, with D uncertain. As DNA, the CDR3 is TGTGCCAGCAGTGAAAGAGGCTCTGCTTACGAGCAGTACTTC. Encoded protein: CASSERGSAYEQYF.